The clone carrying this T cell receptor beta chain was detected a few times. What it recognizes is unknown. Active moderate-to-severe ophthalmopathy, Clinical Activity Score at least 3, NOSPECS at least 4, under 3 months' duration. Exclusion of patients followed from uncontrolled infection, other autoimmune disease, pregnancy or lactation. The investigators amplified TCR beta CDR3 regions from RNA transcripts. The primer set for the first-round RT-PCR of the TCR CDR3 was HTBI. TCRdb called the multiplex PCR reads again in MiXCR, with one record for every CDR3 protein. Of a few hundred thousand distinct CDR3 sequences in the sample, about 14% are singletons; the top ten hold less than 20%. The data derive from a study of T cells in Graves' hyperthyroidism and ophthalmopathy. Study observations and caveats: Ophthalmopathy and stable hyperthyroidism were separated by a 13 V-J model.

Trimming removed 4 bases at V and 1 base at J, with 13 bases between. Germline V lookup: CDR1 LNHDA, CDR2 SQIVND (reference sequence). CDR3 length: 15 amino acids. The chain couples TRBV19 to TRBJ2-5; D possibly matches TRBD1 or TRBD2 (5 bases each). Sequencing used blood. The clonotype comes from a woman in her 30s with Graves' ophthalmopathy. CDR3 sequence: CASSTGLGTQETQYF. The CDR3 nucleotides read TGTGCCAGTAGTACGGGCCTCGGGACCCAAGAGACCCAGTACTTC.